This T cell receptor beta chain emerged from a study of T-cell reconstitution after alpha-beta-depleted transplantation in children. Using unique molecular identifiers, the investigators prepared the TCRbeta library. TCRdb re-called the PCR reads through MiXCR, storing one row per CDR3 protein. The table shows some 200,000 distinct CDR3 sequences, with around 9.6% occurring only once. The CDR3 sequence is 13 residues long. Looked up from germline, CDR1 is DFQATT and CDR2 is SNEGSKA (reference sequence). V was trimmed by 5 bases and J by 4 bases, leaving 14 bases between them. The genes are TRBV20-1 and TRBJ2-5; D may be TRBD1 or TRBD2 (5 bases each). The TCR sequence derives from a human donor who donated a stem cell graft to a child with acute lymphoblastic leukemia. Here the sequenced sample was PBMCs from the stem cell graft donor, taken from the stem cell graft. CDR3 sequence reads: CSAEQGTAETQYF. CDR3 nucleotides: TGCAGTGCTGAACAAGGGACGGCAGAGACCCAGTACTTC.